This T cell receptor (beta chain) was captured in a study of naive and memory T cell subsets. Trimming stripped 3 bases from V and 3 bases from J, with 6 bases between. The CDR3 loop spans 13 amino acids. Four PCR rounds used nested alpha and beta constant region primers plus the SP2 primer. TCRdb re-analysed the 5' RACE reads in MiXCR, keeping a single row per CDR3 protein. The sample has more than 50,000 distinct CDR3 sequences, more than 6% seen once. In this sample, this clonotype turned up a few times. An oligonucleotide containing a UMI was ligated to the 3' end of TCR cDNA. The rearrangement uses TRBV12-3 or TRBV12-4 and TRBJ2-1, with D hard to call. The receptor's source is a female donor in good health. The chain's CDR3 is CASSFWSYNEQFF. CDR3 in DNA: TGTGCCAGCAGTTTTTGGAGCTACAATGAGCAGTTCTTC.